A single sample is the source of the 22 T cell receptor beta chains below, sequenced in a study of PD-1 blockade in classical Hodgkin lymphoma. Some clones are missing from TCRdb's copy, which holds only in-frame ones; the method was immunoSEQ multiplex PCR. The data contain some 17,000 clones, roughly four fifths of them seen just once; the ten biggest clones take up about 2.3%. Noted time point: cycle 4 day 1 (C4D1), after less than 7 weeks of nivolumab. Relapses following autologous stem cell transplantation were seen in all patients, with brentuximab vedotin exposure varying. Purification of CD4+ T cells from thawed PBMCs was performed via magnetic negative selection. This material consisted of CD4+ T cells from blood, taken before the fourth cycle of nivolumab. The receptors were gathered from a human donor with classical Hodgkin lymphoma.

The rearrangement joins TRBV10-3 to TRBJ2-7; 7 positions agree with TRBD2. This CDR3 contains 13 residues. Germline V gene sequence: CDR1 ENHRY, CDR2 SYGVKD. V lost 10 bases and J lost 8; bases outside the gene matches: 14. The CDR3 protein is CASSGMTSGKQYV. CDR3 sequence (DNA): TGTGCCAGCAGCGGGATGACGAGTGGCAAGCAGTACGTC.

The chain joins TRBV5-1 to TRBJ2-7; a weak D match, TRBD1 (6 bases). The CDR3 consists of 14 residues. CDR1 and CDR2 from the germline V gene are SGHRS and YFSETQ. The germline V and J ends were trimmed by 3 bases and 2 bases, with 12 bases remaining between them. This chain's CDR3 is CASSSDRYPYEQYV. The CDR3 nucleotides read TGCGCCAGCAGCTCTGACAGGTATCCCTACGAGCAGTACGTC.

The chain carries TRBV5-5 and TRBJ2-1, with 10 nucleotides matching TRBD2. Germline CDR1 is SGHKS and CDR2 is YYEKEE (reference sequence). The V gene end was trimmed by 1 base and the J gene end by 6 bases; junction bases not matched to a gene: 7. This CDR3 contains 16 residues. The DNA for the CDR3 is TGTGCCAGCAGCTTGAGGGTGACTAGCGGGCCCAATGAGCAGTTCTTC. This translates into CASSLRVTSGPNEQFF.

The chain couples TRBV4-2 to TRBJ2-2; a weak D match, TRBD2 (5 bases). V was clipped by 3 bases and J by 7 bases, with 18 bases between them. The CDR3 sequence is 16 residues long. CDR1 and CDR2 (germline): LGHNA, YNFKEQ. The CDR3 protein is CASSQAQLEYGGELFF. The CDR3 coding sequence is TGTGCCAGCAGCCAGGCACAACTAGAGTACGGCGGGGAGCTGTTTTTT.

CDR3 coding DNA: TGCGCCAGCAGCCAAGGGGGCAGTCCTAACTATGGCTACACCTTC. It specifies CASSQGGSPNYGYTF. The chain couples TRBV5-1 to TRBJ1-2, with 7 bases lining up with TRBD1. The CDR3 length is 15 residues. Germline CDR1 and CDR2: SGHRS and YFSETQ. V trimming: 4 bases; J trimming: 0 bases; junction bases outside the gene matches: 6.

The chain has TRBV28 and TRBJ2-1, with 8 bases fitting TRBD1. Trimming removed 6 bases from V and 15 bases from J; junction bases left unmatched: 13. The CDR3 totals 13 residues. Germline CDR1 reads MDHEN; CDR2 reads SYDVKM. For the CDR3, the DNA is TGTGCCAGCAGGTTCATCGACAGGGGAGATCCGTTCTTC. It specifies CASRFIDRGDPFF.

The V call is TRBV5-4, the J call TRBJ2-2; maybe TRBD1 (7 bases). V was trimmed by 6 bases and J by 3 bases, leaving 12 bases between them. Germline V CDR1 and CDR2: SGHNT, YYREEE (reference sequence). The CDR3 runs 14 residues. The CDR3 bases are TGTGCCAGCAAGGAGGGGGCGTACACCGGGGAGCTGTTTTTT. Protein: CASKEGAYTGELFF. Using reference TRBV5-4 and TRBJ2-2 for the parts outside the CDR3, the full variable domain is ETGVTQSPTHLIKTRGQQVTLRCSSQSGHNTVSWYQQALGQGPQFIFQYYREEENGRGNFPPRFSGLQFPNYSSELNVNALELDDSALYLCASKEGAYTGELFFGEGSRLTVL.

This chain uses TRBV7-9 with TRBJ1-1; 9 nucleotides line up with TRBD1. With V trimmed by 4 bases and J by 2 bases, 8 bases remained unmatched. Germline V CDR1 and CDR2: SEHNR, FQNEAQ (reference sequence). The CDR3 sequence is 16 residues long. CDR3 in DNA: TGTGCCAGCAGCTCCCACAGGGGGCGCGGAAACACTGAAGCTTTCTTT. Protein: CASSSHRGRGNTEAFF.

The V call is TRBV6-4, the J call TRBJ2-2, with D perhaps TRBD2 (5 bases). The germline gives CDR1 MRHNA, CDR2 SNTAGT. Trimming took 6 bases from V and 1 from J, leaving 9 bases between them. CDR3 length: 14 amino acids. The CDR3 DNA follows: TGTGCCAGCAGCCAGGAGGTGAACACCGGGGAGCTGTTTTTT. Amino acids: CASSQEVNTGELFF.

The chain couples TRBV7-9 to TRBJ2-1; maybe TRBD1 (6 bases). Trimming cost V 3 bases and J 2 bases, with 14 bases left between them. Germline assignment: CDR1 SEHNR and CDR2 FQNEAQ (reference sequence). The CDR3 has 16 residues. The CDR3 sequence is CASSFLRTEAYNEQFF. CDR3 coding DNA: TGTGCCAGCAGCTTCCTCCGGACAGAGGCCTACAATGAGCAGTTCTTC. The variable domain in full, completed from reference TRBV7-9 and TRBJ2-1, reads DTGVSQNPRHKITKRGQNVTFRCDPISEHNRLYWYRQTLGQGPEFLTYFQNEAQLEKSRLLSDRFSAERPKGSFSTLEIQRTEQGDSAMYLCASSFLRTEAYNEQFFGPGTRLTVL.

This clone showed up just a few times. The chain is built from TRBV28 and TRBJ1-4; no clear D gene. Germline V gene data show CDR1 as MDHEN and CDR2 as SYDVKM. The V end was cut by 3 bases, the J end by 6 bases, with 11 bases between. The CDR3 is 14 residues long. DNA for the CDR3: TGTGCCAGCAGTTTGGGCCCGAGGGATGAAAAACTGTTTTTT. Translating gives CASSLGPRDEKLFF.

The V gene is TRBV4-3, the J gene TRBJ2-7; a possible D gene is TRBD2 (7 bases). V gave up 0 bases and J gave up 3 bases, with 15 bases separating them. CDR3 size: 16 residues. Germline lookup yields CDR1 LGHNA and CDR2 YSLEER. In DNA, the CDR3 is TGCGCCAGCAGCCAAGAAAGGGGGGGCGGCAACTACGAGCAGTACTTC. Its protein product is CASSQERGGGNYEQYF.

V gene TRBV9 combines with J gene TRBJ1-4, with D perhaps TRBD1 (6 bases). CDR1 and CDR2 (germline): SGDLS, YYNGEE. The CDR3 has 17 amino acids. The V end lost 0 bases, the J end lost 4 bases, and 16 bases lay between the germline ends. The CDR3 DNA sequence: TGTGCCAGCAGCGTAGGGCAGGGGCGGCCAGATAATGAAAAACTGTTTTTT. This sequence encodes CASSVGQGRPDNEKLFF.

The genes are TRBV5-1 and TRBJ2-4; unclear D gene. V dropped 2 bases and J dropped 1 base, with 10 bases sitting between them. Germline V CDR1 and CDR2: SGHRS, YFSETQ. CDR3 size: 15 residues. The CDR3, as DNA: TGCGCCAGCAGCTTTGGGGAAATGGCCAAAAACATTCAGTACTTC. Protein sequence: CASSFGEMAKNIQYF.

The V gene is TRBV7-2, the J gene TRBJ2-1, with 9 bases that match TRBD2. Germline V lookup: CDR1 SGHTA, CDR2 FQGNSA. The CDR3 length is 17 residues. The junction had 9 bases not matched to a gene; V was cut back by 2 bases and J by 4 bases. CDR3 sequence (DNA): TGTGCCAGCAGCTTACCGACCTTTAGCGGGAGATACAATGAGCAGTTCTTC. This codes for CASSLPTFSGRYNEQFF.

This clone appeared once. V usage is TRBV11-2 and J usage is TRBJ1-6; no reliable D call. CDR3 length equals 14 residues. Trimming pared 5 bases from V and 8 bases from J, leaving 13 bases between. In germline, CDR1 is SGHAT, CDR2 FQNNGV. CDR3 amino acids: CASSRTVVYSPLHF. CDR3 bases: TGTGCCAGCAGCCGGACGGTTGTCTATTCACCCCTCCACTTT.

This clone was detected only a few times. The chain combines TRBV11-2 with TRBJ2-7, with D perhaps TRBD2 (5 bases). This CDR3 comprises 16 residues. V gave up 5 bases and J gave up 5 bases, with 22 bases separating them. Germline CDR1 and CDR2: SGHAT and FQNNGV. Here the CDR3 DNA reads TGTGCCAGCAGCCCGAAAATCGGGGTTAGGGTCGACGAGCAGTACTTC. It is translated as CASSPKIGVRVDEQYF.

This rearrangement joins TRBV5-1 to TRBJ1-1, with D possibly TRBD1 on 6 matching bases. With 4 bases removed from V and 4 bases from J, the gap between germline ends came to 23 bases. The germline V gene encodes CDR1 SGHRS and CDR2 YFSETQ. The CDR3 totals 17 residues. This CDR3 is CASSPGQGISGGTEAFF. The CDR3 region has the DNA TGCGCCAGCAGCCCGGGTCAGGGGATTTCGGGGGGCACTGAAGCTTTCTTT.

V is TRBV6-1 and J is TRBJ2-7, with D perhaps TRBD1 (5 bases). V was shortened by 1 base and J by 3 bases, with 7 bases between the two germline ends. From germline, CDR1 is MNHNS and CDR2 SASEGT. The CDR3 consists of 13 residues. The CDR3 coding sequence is TGTGCCAGCAGTGAAGACAGGAACTACGAGCAGTACGTC. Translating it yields CASSEDRNYEQYV.

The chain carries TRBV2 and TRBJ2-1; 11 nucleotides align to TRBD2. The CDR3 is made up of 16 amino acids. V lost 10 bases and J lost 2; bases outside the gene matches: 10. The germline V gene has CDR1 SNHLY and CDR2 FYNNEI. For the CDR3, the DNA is TGTGCCACCGAACTAGCGGGAGTGGGGGCCTACAATGAGCAGTTCTTC. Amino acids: CATELAGVGAYNEQFF.

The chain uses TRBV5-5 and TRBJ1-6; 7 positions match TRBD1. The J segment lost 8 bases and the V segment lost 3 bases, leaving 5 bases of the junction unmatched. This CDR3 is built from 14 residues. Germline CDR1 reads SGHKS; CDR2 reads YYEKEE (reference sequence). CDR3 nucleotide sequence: TGTGCCAGCAGCTCACAGGGGATCGATTCACCCCTCCACTTT. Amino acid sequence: CASSSQGIDSPLHF.

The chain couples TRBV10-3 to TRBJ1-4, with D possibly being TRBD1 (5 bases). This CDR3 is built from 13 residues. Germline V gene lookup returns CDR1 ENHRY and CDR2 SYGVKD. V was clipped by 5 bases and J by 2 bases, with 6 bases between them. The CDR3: CAISRQTNEKLFF. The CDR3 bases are TGTGCCATCAGTAGACAGACTAATGAAAAACTGTTTTTT.